What follows describes a single TCR beta chain. This sample was included in a study of control samples from healthy donors and cancer patients. Method: immunoSEQ multiplex PCR; TCRdb's copy keeps in-frame clones and lacks some. The sample holds fewer than 100,000 clones, roughly four fifths seen once. Sequencing was carried out using blood. The origin of this receptor is a woman aged 55-70 years in good health.

For the CDR3, the DNA is TGTGCCAGCAGTGTTCATACCGGGACAGCAACTAATCAGCCCCAGCATTTT. Amino acids: CASSVHTGTATNQPQHF. The chain is built from TRBV2 and TRBJ1-5, with 7 positions matching TRBD1. This CDR3 contains 17 residues. The V and J ends lost 4 bases and 4 bases, in that order; junction bases with no gene match: 13. Germline CDR1 and CDR2: SNHLY and FYNNEI.